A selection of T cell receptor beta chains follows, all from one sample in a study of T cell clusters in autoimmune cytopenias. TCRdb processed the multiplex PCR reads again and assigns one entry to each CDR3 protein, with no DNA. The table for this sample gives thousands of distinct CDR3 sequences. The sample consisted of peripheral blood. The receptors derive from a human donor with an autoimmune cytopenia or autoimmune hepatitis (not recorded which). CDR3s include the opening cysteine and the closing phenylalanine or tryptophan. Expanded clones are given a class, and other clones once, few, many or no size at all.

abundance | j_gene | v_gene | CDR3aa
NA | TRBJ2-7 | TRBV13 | CASSPRQGFHEQYF
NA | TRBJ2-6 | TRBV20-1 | CSALTSVTTGANVLTF
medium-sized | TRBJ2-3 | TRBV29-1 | CSVGLAGGGSDTQYF
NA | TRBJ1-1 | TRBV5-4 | CASSPVRGRTEAFF
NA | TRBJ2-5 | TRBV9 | CASSQTPGDGVRTQYF
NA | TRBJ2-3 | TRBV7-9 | CASSLTSGKDTQYF
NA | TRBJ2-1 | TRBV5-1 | CASSPTSGSSYNEQFF
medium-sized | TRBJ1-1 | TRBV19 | CASSSRERNTEAFF
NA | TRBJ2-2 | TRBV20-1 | CSARDIFGSGNTGELFF
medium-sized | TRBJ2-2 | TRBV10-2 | CASVTSGRAGTGELFF
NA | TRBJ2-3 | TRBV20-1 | CSARGRAGEWPDTQYF
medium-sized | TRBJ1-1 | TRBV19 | CASSVPVFLDMNTEAFF
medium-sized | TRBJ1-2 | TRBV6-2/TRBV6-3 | CASRDGQRYGYTF
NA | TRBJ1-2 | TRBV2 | CASRGTLDGYTF
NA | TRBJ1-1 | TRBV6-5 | CASSPSTQGHMNTEAFF
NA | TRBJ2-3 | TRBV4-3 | CASSMQGAFDTQYF
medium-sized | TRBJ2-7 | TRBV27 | CASSPLDRVGYEQYF
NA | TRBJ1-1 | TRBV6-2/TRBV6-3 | CASSYSAPERDTEAFF
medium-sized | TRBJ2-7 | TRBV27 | CASSPGLSYEQYF
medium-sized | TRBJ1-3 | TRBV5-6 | CASSRGGVYTIYF
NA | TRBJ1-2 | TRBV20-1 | CSASRPLSYTF
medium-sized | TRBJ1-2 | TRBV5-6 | CASSLISRGRANYGYTF
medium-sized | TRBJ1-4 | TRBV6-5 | CASSYSGRPTNEKLFF
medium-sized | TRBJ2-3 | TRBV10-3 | CAISDLAGASTDTQYF